This T cell receptor (beta chain) was identified in a study of T cells in Graves' hyperthyroidism and ophthalmopathy (dated by TCRdb to 2018 to 2020). Regarding the research as a whole: Peripheral blood samples were taken at the time of initial diagnosis, prior to any treatment. In several Graves' hyperthyroidism patients, the study also compared T-cell repertoires from thyroid tissue with T-cell repertoires from blood. The 100 or so discovery patients were divided at random into training and test sets in a 7:3 ratio. According to the paper, TCR Vbeta CDR3 sequencing was carried out on 135 peripheral blood samples, which came from about 45 ophthalmopathy, approximately 72 hyperthyroidism and around 17 progressor patients. After blood sampling, hyperthyroidism patients were treated with methimazole at a starting dose of 30 mg daily, and ophthalmopathy patients were treated with high-dose intravenous methylprednisolone. Prospective prediction of ophthalmopathy was tested in an independent validation cohort of 18 hyperthyroidism patients and some 17 patients who later progressed to ophthalmopathy. TCR V-J signatures able to tell the groups apart were searched for in a discovery cohort of 90 to 100 patients, of whom 40 to 45 had Graves' ophthalmopathy and about 55 had stable Graves' hyperthyroidism. Study-level results and caveats: During validation, the model predicted progression to ophthalmopathy a median of roughly six months ahead of onset, with almost 71% sensitivity and about 72% specificity. No statistical method was used to fix the sample size in advance, and group allocation was not hidden from the investigators. Blood samples also contained most of the expanded thyroid clonotypes (frequency above 0.001), which suggests that blood repertoires may reflect thyroid immune responses. Ophthalmopathy was separated from stable hyperthyroidism by a 13 V-J signature model, with over 85% sensitivity and just over 81% specificity obtained in cross-validation and 80%/75% obtained in testing.

Comment on this clonotype: Its recognized antigen is unknown. It has no much larger one-base neighbor in the sample; base qualities were not kept.

Stable Graves' hyperthyroidism was defined as no progression to ophthalmopathy during 18 months of follow-up. The hyperthyroidism patients were between 18 and 65 years old and newly diagnosed, with a disease duration of less than 2 months. Any patient with an uncontrolled infection, another autoimmune disease, pregnancy or lactation was excluded. Diagnoses relied on clinical symptoms, serum thyroxine and TRAb, thyroid ultrasound and orbital computed tomography. Ficoll-Paque density gradient centrifugation was used to isolate PBMCs from around 10 ml of fresh peripheral blood. Total RNA was extracted using Trizol reagent, and RNA quality was assessed on an Agilent 2100 Bioanalyzer. Measured from the cysteine to the phenylalanine, the CDR3 is 16 residues long. CDR3 DNA only is kept here, 48 bases in frame from base 1. CDR1 is given as MNHEY and CDR2 as SVGEGT, both from the germline V gene. V is clipped by 7 bases and J by 3 bases, and the sequence between their germline boundaries is 21 bases long.

The TCR beta CDR3 regions were amplified from the RNA transcripts. The TCR CDR3 was subjected to a first round of RT-PCR using the HTBI primer set and the Qiagen OneStep RT-PCR kit. Libraries were constructed in a second round of multiplex PCR, after which size selection and purification were carried out. Libraries were sequenced paired-end with 100 bp reads on an Illumina HiSeq2000. Per the source publication's procedure: SOAPnuke was used to process the raw data, throwing out any read that contained adapters or uncalled bases, had a mean Phred below 15, or lacked an exact constant-primer or identifier match. COPE v1.2.5 was used to merge the high-quality paired reads, and each unique nucleotide sequence was defined as a clonotype. MiTCR v1.1 was used to align clonotypes to the IMGT TRBV, TRBD and TRBJ reference segments. Analysis was restricted to V-J combinations with a frequency above 0.0001, which covered roughly 99% of repertoires. A TCS score was defined as the ratio between F50 (clonal expansion) and ExV (chaos), using BLOSUM62-based TCRdist between CDR3 peptides within each V-J. Welch's t-statistics and random forest reduced 500 to 650 V-J features to about 12, which were used in a naive Bayes classifier (R e1071). TCRdb trimmed public reads at Q25 via fastp, called clones via MiXCR and kept in-frame beta chains. Every distinct CDR3 protein forms one entry, paired with its most common genes and DNA. These V and J calls rely on TCRdb rather than the paper's analysis. For this sample there are about 550,000 distinct CDR3 sequences; less than 25% appear just once. Around 27% of the sample lies in the top ten.

The sequencing input was blood. Recombination joined TRBV6-2 or TRBV6-3 with TRBJ2-5; 6 matching bases give a weak D call of TRBD2. The clonotype was recovered from a man between 18 and 35 years old with Graves' hyperthyroidism. The DNA sequence is TGTGCCAGCACGTCTTCCAGGTCTAGCGTTGAAGAGACCCAGTACTTC. It translates as CASTSSRSSVEETQYF.